The sequence of this TCR beta chain was determined in a study of T-cell memory formation after mild COVID-19. In TCRdb, the 5' RACE reads were re-called with MiXCR into one record per CDR3 protein. The sample consists of approximately 400,000 distinct CDR3 sequences, approximately 18% of them appearing once. This clonotype was picked up many times. What it binds is unknown. Findings and limits, study-wide: Pre-infection memory carried some responding clones, suggesting that cross-reactive memory joined.

The germline V and J ends were trimmed by 8 bases and 2 bases, with 14 bases remaining between them. This CDR3 spans 13 amino acids. The germline V gene has CDR1 DFQATT and CDR2 SNEGSKA (reference sequence). The V and J genes are TRBV20-1 and TRBJ2-3; D is ambiguous. The material sequenced was PBMCs or a T cell subset sorted from them (not recorded which). The TCR was taken from a man in his late teens or twenties who had mild COVID-19 (a few samples of this study predate the infection). Cell type and time point are not known. CDR3 in DNA: TGCAGTACTAAAGGTCCGCTCACAGATACGCAGTATTTT. It yields the protein CSTKGPLTDTQYF.